The T cell receptor beta chain under discussion was sequenced for a study of T cell responses to AZD1222 COVID-19 vaccine. Trimming took off 5 bases at V and 8 bases at J, with 18 bases between the two ends. CDR1 is SEHNR, CDR2 FQNEAQ, per germline (reference sequence). The CDR3 sequence is 14 residues long. General study findings and limits: Among spike-specific TCRs, nearly half reportedly target unmutated variant regions.

TCRdb keeps only in-frame clones here, not all; method: immunoSEQ multiplex PCR. The data contain more than 95,000 clones, about 86% of them singletons. With respect to this clone: The target antigen is unknown.

The receptor was isolated from an adult who received the AZD1222 COVID-19 vaccine. This chain links TRBV7-9 with TRBJ1-1; D may be TRBD1 (5 bases). The sample here was peripheral blood, taken 28 days after the second AZD1222 dose. CDR3 amino acids: CASSLYPGLDEAFF. The CDR3 DNA reads TGTGCCAGCAGCCTTTATCCGGGGCTAGACGAAGCTTTCTTT.